These 23 T cell receptor beta chains were all obtained from the same sample, sequenced in a study of PD-1 blockade in classical Hodgkin lymphoma. The repertoire was sequenced with immunoSEQ multiplex PCR; TCRdb's copy has only in-frame clones and lacks some. Found here are some 95,000 clones, 90% of them singletons; the top ten hold 2.5% to 3.5%. Time point here: cycle 4 day 1 (C4D1), after five to seven weeks of nivolumab. Every one of the patients relapsed after autologous stem cell transplantation (brentuximab vedotin exposure was variable). This specimen consisted of peripheral blood mononuclear cells (PBMCs), obtained before the fourth cycle of nivolumab. The receptors shown here come from a human donor with classical Hodgkin lymphoma.

Written as DNA, the CDR3 is TGTGCCACTAACGATGGGGTTCCCTACGAGCAGTACTTC. This encodes CATNDGVPYEQYF. The chain couples TRBV7-9 to TRBJ2-7; D gene ambiguous. The CDR3 has 13 residues. V was cut by 10 bases and J by 2 bases, with 15 bases left in between. CDR1 is SEHNR and CDR2 is FQNEAQ in the germline V gene (reference sequence).

The chain joins TRBV14 to TRBJ2-3; 7 bases match TRBD1. Germline trimming cut 3 bases from V and 0 bases from J; bases unmatched to any gene: 12. The CDR3 consists of 18 residues. CDR1 and CDR2 (germline): SGHDN, FVKESK. Here the CDR3 reads CASSQWDPTGFSTDTQYF. The CDR3 DNA reads TGTGCCAGCAGCCAGTGGGACCCGACAGGGTTCAGCACAGATACGCAGTATTTT.

J is TRBJ2-5 and V is TRBV7-9; 9 positions match TRBD2. Germline CDR1 and CDR2: SEHNR and FQNEAQ (reference sequence). The CDR3 has 19 amino acids. After removal of 1 base from V and 4 bases from J, the junction contained 16 bases not matched to a gene. The CDR3 sequence: CASSLVATVLAGKIETQYF. The CDR3 DNA sequence: TGTGCCAGCAGCTTAGTTGCCACCGTCCTAGCGGGGAAAATAGAGACCCAGTACTTC.

The CDR3: CASSLGLAGSDEQFF. As DNA, the CDR3 is TGTGCCAGCAGCTTAGGGCTAGCGGGGAGCGATGAGCAGTTCTTC. The chain joins TRBV11-2 to TRBJ2-1; 9 positions match TRBD2. The CDR3 consists of 15 residues. Losses at the gene ends were 1 base for V and 8 bases for J; bases not matched to a gene: 6. The V gene's germline CDR1 is SGHAT and CDR2 FQNNGV.

The gene calls are TRBV28 and TRBJ1-5, with a possible D match to TRBD1 (6 bases). CDR1 MDHEN and CDR2 SYDVKM come from the germline V gene. Trimming left V 3 bases short and J 1 base short, with 10 bases between. The CDR3 loop spans 15 amino acids. This CDR3 reads CASSLTQGSNQPQHF. The CDR3 bases are TGTGCCAGCAGTTTGACTCAGGGGAGCAATCAGCCCCAGCATTTT. The full variable domain, rest sourced from reference TRBV28 and TRBJ1-5, is DVKVTQSSRYLVKRTGEKVFLECVQDMDHENMFWYRQDPGLGLRLIYFSYDVKMKEKGDIPEGYSVSREKKERFSLILESASTNQTSMYLCASSLTQGSNQPQHFGDGTRLSIL.

The V and J genes are TRBV2 and TRBJ2-1; D unresolved. The CDR3 runs 16 residues. From germline, CDR1 is SNHLY and CDR2 FYNNEI. V gave up 1 base and J gave up 10 bases, with 20 bases separating them. CDR3 in amino acids: CASSEDRTFGPAEQFF. In DNA form, the CDR3 reads TGTGCCAGCAGTGAAGACCGTACCTTCGGGCCCGCCGAGCAGTTCTTC. Combining the CDR3 with reference TRBV2 and TRBJ2-1 gives the whole variable domain EPEVTQTPSHQVTQMGQEVILRCVPISNHLYFYWYRQILGQKVEFLVSFYNNEISEKSEIFDDQFSVERPDGSNFTLKIRSTKLEDSAMYFCASSEDRTFGPAEQFFGPGTRLTVL.

The genes are TRBV7-2 and TRBJ2-5; 8 nucleotides align to TRBD2. The CDR3 has 18 residues. The junction had 12 bases not matched to a gene; V was cut back by 3 bases and J by 0 bases. The germline CDR1 and CDR2 sequences are SGHTA and FQGNSA. CDR3 coding DNA: TGTGCCAGCAGCTTGCGCCCTAACGGAGCGGGGGACCAAGAGACCCAGTACTTC. Translated, it gives CASSLRPNGAGDQETQYF.

The chain joins TRBV19 to TRBJ1-2, with unresolved D. The V end lost 7 bases, the J end lost 0 bases, and 12 bases lay between the germline ends. CDR1 is LNHDA, CDR2 SQIVND, per germline (reference sequence). This CDR3 contains 14 residues. Written as DNA, the CDR3 is TGTGCCAGTACATCCATTCGGGCTAACTATGGCTACACCTTC. Its protein is CASTSIRANYGYTF.

V usage is TRBV7-2 and J usage is TRBJ2-7; D uncertain. Trimming removed 1 base at V and 2 bases at J, with 18 bases between. The CDR3 extends over 17 amino acids. Germline V CDR1 and CDR2: SGHTA, FQGNSA. The chain's CDR3 is CASSLVPPRYGPYEQYF. In DNA form, the CDR3 reads TGTGCCAGCAGCTTAGTGCCTCCGCGTTACGGACCCTACGAGCAGTACTTC.

The rearrangement uses TRBV2 and TRBJ1-1; D perhaps matches TRBD1 (5 bases). The CDR3 loop spans 15 amino acids. Trimming removed 6 bases from V and 3 bases from J, with 17 bases in between. Per germline, CDR1 SNHLY and CDR2 FYNNEI. The CDR3 DNA sequence: TGTGCCAGCAGCACTTCACGGGGGGGGGACACTGAAGCTTTCTTT. Amino acid sequence: CASSTSRGGDTEAFF.

V and J are TRBV6-5 and TRBJ2-2; weak D call: TRBD2 (6 bases). This CDR3 contains 13 residues. The V and J ends lost 5 bases and 4 bases respectively, with 8 bases between them. Germline V lookup: CDR1 MNHEY, CDR2 SVGAGI. CDR3: CASSRGVTGELFF. CDR3 nucleotides: TGTGCCAGCAGTCGCGGGGTCACCGGGGAGCTGTTTTTT.

The chain's CDR3 is CASSLLVNTEAFF. CDR3 nucleotides: TGTGCCAGCAGCCTACTTGTGAACACTGAAGCTTTCTTT. This chain links TRBV13 with TRBJ1-1; D is ambiguous. CDR3 length: 13 amino acids. The germline CDR1 and CDR2 sequences are PRHDT and FYEKMQ (reference sequence). Deletions cut 5 bases from V and 0 bases from J, with 7 bases between. Supplemented by reference TRBV13 and TRBJ1-1, the full variable domain reads AAGVIQSPRHLIKEKRETATLKCYPIPRHDTVYWYQQGPGQDPQFLISFYEKMQSDKGSIPDRFSAQQFSDYHSELNMSSLELGDSALYFCASSLLVNTEAFFGQGTRLTVV.

This chain joins TRBV7-9 and TRBJ1-2, with 8 bases that match TRBD1. Trimming took 4 bases from V and 7 from J; bases not matched to a gene: 2. CDR1 and CDR2 from the germline V gene are SEHNR and FQNEAQ (reference sequence). The CDR3 totals 12 residues. The CDR3, as DNA: TGTGCCAGCAGCTCGGACAGGGTTGGCTACACCTTC. It yields the protein CASSSDRVGYTF.

The sample holds one count of this clone. The chain couples TRBV12-5 to TRBJ1-1; weak D call: TRBD1 (6 bases). Germline V gene lookup returns CDR1 LGHNT and CDR2 FRNRAP. Trimming took off 0 bases at V and 3 bases at J, with 17 bases between the two ends. This CDR3 has 17 amino acids. This CDR3 reads CASGLVQSGAGDTEAFF. CDR3 in DNA: TGTGCTAGTGGTTTGGTACAATCGGGGGCTGGGGACACTGAAGCTTTCTTT.

This chain uses TRBV11-3 with TRBJ1-3; TRBD1 aligns across 10 bases. V gave up 5 bases and J gave up 0 bases; unmatched junction bases: 7. The germline V gene encodes CDR1 SGHNT and CDR2 YENEEA. This CDR3 comprises 17 residues. The CDR3 DNA is TGTGCCAGCAGCGACCCTTGGACAGGGGGCTCTGGAAACACCATATATTTT. Encoded protein: CASSDPWTGGSGNTIYF.

The chain joins TRBV30 to TRBJ1-3; D unresolved. Germline V gene lookup returns CDR1 GTSNPN and CDR2 SVGIG (reference sequence). Trimming took off 0 bases at V and 0 bases at J, with 9 bases between the two ends. This CDR3 is 15 amino acids long. This CDR3 reads CAWSVGRSSGNTIYF. Written as DNA, the CDR3 is TGTGCCTGGAGTGTAGGAAGATCCTCTGGAAACACCATATATTTT. Filled out from reference TRBV30 and TRBJ1-3, the complete variable domain reads SQTIHQWPATLVQPVGSPLSLECTVEGTSNPNLYWYRQAAGRGLQLLFYSVGIGQISSEVPQNLSASRPQDRQFILSSKKLLLSDSGFYLCAWSVGRSSGNTIYFGEGSWLTVV.

In DNA, the CDR3 is TGTGCCAGTAGTACCTTTCCAGACGCTCGGGCCTTATATTTT. It codes for CASSTFPDARALYF. The chain is built from TRBV19 and TRBJ1-3, with D uncertain. This CDR3 comprises 14 residues. Trimming stripped 4 bases from V and 14 bases from J, with 21 bases between. Germline CDR1 is LNHDA and CDR2 is SQIVND (reference sequence).

This rearrangement joins TRBV19 to TRBJ1-3; D unresolved. Trimming removed 3 bases from V and 0 bases from J, with 12 bases in between. Looked up from germline, CDR1 is LNHDA and CDR2 is SQIVND (reference sequence). The CDR3 length is 16 residues. The DNA of the CDR3 is TGTGCCAGTAGTATTTTGACACCGAGCTCTGGAAACACCATATATTTT. Translated: CASSILTPSSGNTIYF. The full variable domain, its missing parts supplied by reference TRBV19 and TRBJ1-3, is DGGITQSPKYLFRKEGQNVTLSCEQNLNHDAMYWYRQDPGQGLRLIYYSQIVNDFQKGDIAEGYSVSREKKESFPLTVTSAQKNPTAFYLCASSILTPSSGNTIYFGEGSWLTVV.

The CDR3 is CASSPRTSEYTDTQYF. CDR3 bases: TGTGCCAGTAGTCCCCGGACTAGCGAATACACAGATACGCAGTATTTT. The V call is TRBV19, the J call TRBJ2-3, with TRBD2 matching over 9 bases. The CDR3 is 16 residues long. The germline V gene encodes CDR1 LNHDA and CDR2 SQIVND (reference sequence). Unmatched junction bases numbered 8, after V lost 5 bases and J lost 2 bases.

The chain joins TRBV4-1 to TRBJ1-4; 7 bases align to TRBD1. Germline assignment: CDR1 MGHRA and CDR2 YSYEKL. The length of the CDR3 is 16 residues. Trimming removed 2 bases from V and 4 bases from J; junction bases left unmatched: 7. DNA of the CDR3: TGCGCCAGCAGCCAAACGGACAGGCACCGTAATGAAAAACTGTTTTTT. Its protein product is CASSQTDRHRNEKLFF.

This chain connects TRBV4-2 to TRBJ2-7; 12 bases line up with TRBD2. V shed 8 bases and J 4 bases; nucleotides not matched to a gene: 9. This CDR3 is 15 amino acids long. The germline V gene has CDR1 LGHNA and CDR2 YNFKEQ. The CDR3 reads CASCLLAGGAYEQYF. As DNA, the CDR3 is TGTGCCAGCTGCTTACTAGCGGGGGGCGCATACGAGCAGTACTTC.

The chain is built from TRBV30 and TRBJ1-3, with D possibly being TRBD1 (5 bases). V gave up 5 bases and J gave up 3 bases, with 14 bases separating them. This CDR3 region has 14 residues. Germline V gene lookup returns CDR1 GTSNPN and CDR2 SVGIG (reference sequence). CDR3 residues: CAWSPGLLGNTIYF. CDR3 DNA sequence: TGTGCCTGGTCGCCGGGACTCCTTGGAAACACCATATATTTT.

J is TRBJ2-7 and V is TRBV9; no reliable D call. V was cut by 3 bases and J by 0 bases, with 4 bases left in between. The CDR3 length is 12 residues. The V gene's germline CDR1 is SGDLS and CDR2 YYNGEE. The CDR3 DNA reads as TGTGCCAGCAGCGGGAGCTCCTACGAGCAGTACTTC. Protein: CASSGSSYEQYF.